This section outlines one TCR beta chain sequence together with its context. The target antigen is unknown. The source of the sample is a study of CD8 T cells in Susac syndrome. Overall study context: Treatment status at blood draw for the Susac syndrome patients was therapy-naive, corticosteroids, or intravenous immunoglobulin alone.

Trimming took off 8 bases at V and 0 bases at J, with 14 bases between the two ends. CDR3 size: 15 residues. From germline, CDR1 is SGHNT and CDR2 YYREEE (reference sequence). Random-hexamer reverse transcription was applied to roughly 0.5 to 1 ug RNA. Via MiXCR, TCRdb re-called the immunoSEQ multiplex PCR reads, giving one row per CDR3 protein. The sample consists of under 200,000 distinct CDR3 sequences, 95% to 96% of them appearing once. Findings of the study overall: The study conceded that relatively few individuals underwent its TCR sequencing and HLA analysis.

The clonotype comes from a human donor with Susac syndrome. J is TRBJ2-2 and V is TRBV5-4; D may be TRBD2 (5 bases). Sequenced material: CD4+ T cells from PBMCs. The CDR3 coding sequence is TGTGCCAGTGCCGAGGGAGATTCGAACACCGGGGAGCTGTTTTTT. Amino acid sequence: CASAEGDSNTGELFF.